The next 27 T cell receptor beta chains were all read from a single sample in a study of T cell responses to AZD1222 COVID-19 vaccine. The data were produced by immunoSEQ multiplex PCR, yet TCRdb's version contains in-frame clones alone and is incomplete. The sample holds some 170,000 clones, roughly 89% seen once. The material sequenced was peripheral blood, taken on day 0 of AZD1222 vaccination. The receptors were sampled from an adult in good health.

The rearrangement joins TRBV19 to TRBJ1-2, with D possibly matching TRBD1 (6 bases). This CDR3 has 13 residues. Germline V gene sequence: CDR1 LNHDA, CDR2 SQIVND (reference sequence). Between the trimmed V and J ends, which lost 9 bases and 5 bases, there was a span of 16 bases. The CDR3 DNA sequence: TGTGCCAGCTGGATGAGGGGGGCTTATGGCTACACCTTC. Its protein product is CASWMRGAYGYTF.

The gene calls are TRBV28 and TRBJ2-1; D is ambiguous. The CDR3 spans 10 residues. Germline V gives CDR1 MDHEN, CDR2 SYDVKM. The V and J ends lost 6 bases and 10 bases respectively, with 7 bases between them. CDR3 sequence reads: CASSSKEQFF. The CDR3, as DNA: TGTGCCAGCAGCTCGAAGGAGCAGTTCTTC.

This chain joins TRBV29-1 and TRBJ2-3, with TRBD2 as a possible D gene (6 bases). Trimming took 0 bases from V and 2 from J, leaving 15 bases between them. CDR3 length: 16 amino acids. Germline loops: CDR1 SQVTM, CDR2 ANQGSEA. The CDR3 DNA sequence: TGCAGCGTTGAAGACCCCGCGGTAGCGGTCACAGATACGCAGTATTTT. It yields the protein CSVEDPAVAVTDTQYF.

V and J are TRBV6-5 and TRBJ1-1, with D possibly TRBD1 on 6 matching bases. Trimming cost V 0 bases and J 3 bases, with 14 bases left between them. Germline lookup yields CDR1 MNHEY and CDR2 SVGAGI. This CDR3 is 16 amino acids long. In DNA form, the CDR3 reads TGTGCCAGCAGTTACTCGAGTCAGGGGTCGGACACTGAAGCTTTCTTT. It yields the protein CASSYSSQGSDTEAFF.

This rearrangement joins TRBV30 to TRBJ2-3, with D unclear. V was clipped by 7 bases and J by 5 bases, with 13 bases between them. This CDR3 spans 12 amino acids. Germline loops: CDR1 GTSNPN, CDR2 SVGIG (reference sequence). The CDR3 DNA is TGTGCCTCCGTCGAGGCTAGAGATACGCAGTATTTT. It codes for CASVEARDTQYF.

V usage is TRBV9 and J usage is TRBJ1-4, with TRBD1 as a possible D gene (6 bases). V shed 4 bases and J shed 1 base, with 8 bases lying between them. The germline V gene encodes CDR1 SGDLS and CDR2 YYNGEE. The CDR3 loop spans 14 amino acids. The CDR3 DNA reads TGTGCCAGCAGCTGGACAGAAACTAATGAAAAACTGTTTTTT. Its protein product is CASSWTETNEKLFF.

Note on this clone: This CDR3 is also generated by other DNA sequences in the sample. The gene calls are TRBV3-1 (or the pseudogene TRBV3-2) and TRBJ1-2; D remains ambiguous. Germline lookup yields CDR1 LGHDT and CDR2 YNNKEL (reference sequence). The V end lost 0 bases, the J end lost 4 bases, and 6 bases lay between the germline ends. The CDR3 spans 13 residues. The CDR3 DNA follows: TGTGCCAGCAGCCAAGAGGGATCCTATGGCTACACCTTC. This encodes CASSQEGSYGYTF.

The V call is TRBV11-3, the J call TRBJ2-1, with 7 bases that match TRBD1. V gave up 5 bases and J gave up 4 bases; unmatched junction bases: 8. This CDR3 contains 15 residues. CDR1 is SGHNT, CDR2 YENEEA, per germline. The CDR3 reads CASSLGTAPYNEQFF. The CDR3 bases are TGTGCCAGCAGCCTGGGGACAGCCCCTTACAATGAGCAGTTCTTC.

The CDR3, as DNA: TGTGCCAGCTCAGCTCCTCTCGGGGACCCTCACGGAGGCAATGAGCAGTTCTTC. It yields the protein CASSAPLGDPHGGNEQFF. The chain is built from TRBV18 and TRBJ2-1; D may match TRBD1 or TRBD2 (5 bases each). V lost 5 bases to trimming and J lost 6 bases, with 26 bases between them. The CDR3 is 18 residues long. Per germline, CDR1 KGHSH and CDR2 LQKENI.

The chain's CDR3 is CASSLPKGSAGELFF. The CDR3 DNA is TGTGCCAGCAGTTTGCCAAAGGGTAGTGCCGGGGAGCTGTTTTTT. The V and J genes are TRBV28 and TRBJ2-2; D ambiguous. The CDR3 is made up of 15 amino acids. Germline-derived CDR1 and CDR2 are MDHEN and SYDVKM. The V and J ends lost 3 bases and 6 bases respectively, with 14 bases between them.

CDR3 in amino acids: CATRDTANYGYTF. CDR3 nucleotides: TGTGCCACCCGGGACACCGCTAACTATGGCTACACCTTC. The V and J genes are TRBV6-5 and TRBJ1-2; tentative D call: TRBD1 (6 bases). The length of the CDR3 is 13 residues. V lost 10 bases and J lost 0, with 12 bases in between. From germline, CDR1 is MNHEY and CDR2 SVGAGI.

In nucleotides, the CDR3 is TGTGCCATCAGGAACTACAATGAGCAGTTCTTC. It encodes CAIRNYNEQFF. J is TRBJ2-1 and V is TRBV10-3; unclear D gene. V lost 6 bases to trimming and J lost 3 bases, with 3 bases between them. CDR1 is ENHRY, CDR2 SYGVKD, per germline. This CDR3 has 11 amino acids.

CDR3 residues: CASSNPGLKRTKETQYF. CDR3 nucleotides: TGTGCCAGCAGCAACCCGGGACTGAAGCGGACCAAAGAGACCCAGTACTTC. The chain employs TRBV21-1 and TRBJ2-5; TRBD2 is taken as the D call from the table, unchecked against the DNA. TRBV21-1 is an annotated pseudogene. The CDR3 has 17 residues.

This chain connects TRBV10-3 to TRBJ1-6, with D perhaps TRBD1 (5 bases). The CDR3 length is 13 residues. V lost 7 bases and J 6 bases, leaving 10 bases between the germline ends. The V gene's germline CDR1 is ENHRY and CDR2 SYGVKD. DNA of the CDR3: TGTGCCATCACAGGGTCCCTTAATTCACCCCTCCACTTT. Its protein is CAITGSLNSPLHF.

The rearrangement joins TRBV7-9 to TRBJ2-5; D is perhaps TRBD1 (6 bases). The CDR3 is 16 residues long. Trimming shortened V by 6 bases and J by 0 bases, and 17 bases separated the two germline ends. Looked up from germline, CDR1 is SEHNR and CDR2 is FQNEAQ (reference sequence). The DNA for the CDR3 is TGTGCCAGCAGAATTGGGGGCCCTTCCTACCAAGAGACCCAGTACTTC. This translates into CASRIGGPSYQETQYF.

CDR3 DNA: TGTGCCAGCATTAATTTGGGGGGGGTGAACACTGAAGCTTTCTTT. Protein sequence: CASINLGGVNTEAFF. The chain carries TRBV27 and TRBJ1-1; a weak D match, TRBD1 (5 bases). This CDR3 comprises 15 residues. Germline assignment: CDR1 MNHEY and CDR2 SMNVEV (reference sequence). V dropped 7 bases and J dropped 0 bases, with 15 bases sitting between them.

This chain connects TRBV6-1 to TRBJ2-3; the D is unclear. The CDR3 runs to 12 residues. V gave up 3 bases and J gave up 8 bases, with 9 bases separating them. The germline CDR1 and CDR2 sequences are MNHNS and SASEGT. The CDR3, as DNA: TGTGCCAGCAGTGAGACCTGGGGTACGCAGTATTTT. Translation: CASSETWGTQYF.

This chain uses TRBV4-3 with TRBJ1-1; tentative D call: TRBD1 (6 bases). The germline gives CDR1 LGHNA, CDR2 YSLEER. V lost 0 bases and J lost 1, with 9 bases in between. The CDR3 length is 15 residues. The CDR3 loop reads CASSQEGGRNTEAFF. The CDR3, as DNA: TGCGCCAGCAGCCAAGAGGGGGGCAGGAACACTGAAGCTTTCTTT.

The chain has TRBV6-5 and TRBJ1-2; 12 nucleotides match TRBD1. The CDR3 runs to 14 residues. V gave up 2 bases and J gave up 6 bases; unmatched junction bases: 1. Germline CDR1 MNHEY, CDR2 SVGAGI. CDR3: CASSYGTGGHGYTF. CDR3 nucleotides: TGTGCCAGCAGTTACGGGACAGGGGGCCATGGCTACACCTTC.

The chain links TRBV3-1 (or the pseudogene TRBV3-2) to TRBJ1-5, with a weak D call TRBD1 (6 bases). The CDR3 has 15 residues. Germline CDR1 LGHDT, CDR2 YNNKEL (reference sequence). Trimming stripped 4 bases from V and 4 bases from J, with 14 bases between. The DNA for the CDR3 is TGTGCCAGCAGCCTCTCGGGGGGCGAGAATCAGCCCCAGCATTTT. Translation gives CASSLSGGENQPQHF.

This chain's CDR3 is CASSGGVGNTGELFF. DNA of the CDR3: TGTGCCAGCAGCGGAGGGGTGGGGAACACCGGGGAGCTGTTTTTT. V usage is TRBV3-1 (or the pseudogene TRBV3-2) and J usage is TRBJ2-2, with a weak D call TRBD2 (6 bases). V lost 5 bases, J lost 1 base, and 11 bases lay in between. The CDR3 has 15 residues. The germline V gene encodes CDR1 LGHDT and CDR2 YNNKEL (reference sequence).

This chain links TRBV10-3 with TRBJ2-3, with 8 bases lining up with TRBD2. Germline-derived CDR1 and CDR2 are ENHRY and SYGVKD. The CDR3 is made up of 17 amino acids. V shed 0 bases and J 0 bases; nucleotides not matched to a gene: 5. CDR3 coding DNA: TGTGCCATCAGTGAGTCTTGGGCTAGCGGGAGCACAGATACGCAGTATTTT. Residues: CAISESWASGSTDTQYF.

Here the CDR3 DNA reads TGTGCCAGCAGTGACGGTTTACCCAATAATTCACCCCTCCACTTT. It is translated as CASSDGLPNNSPLHF. This sequence joins TRBV6-1 and TRBJ1-6; D is undetermined. The CDR3 is 15 amino acids. Germline lookup yields CDR1 MNHNS and CDR2 SASEGT. Between the trimmed V and J ends, which lost 3 bases and 5 bases, there was a span of 11 bases.

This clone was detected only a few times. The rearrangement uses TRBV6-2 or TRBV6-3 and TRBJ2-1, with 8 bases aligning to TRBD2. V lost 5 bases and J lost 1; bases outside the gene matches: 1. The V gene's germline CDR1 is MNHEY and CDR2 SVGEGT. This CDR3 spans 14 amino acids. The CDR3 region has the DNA TGTGCCAGCAGTAGCGGGAGTTCCTACAATGAGCAGTTCTTC. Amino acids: CASSSGSSYNEQFF.

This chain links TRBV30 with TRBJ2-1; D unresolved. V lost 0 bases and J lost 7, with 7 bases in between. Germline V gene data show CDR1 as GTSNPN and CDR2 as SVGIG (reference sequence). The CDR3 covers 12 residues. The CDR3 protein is CAWSVKPNEQFF. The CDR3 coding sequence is TGTGCCTGGAGTGTAAAGCCGAATGAGCAGTTCTTC.

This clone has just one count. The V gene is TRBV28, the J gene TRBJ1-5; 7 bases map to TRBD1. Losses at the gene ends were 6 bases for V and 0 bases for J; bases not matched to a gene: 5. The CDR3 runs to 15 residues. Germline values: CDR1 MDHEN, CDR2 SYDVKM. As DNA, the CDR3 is TGTGCCAGCAGGTCAGGGGGATATAGCAATCAGCCCCAGCATTTT. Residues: CASRSGGYSNQPQHF.

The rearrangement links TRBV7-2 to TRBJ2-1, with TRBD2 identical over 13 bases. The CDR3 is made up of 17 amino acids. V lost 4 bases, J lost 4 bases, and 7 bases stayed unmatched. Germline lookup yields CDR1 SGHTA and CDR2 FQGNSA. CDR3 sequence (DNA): TGTGCCAGCAGCTCCCGGACTAGCGGGGGTCTATACAATGAGCAGTTCTTC. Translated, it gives CASSSRTSGGLYNEQFF.